The rows below give T cell receptor beta chains drawn from one sample of a study of CD8 T cells in Susac syndrome. One entry per CDR3 protein results from TCRdb running MiXCR on the immunoSEQ multiplex PCR reads. This table has a few hundred thousand distinct CDR3 sequences, 95% appearing once. Input material: CD4+ T cells from PBMCs. These receptors were obtained from a human donor with multiple sclerosis. CDR3s include the opening cysteine and the closing phenylalanine or tryptophan. D genes are given only for firm matches. Size is stated for part of the rows, as once, few or many counts, or as a class when the clone is expanded.

d_call	cdr3_length	j_call	v_call	clone_size	cdr3_nt	cdr3_aa
TRBD1	14	TRBJ1-2	TRBV6-6	few	TGTGCCAGCAGTTCCTCAGGGGGGAACTATGGCTACACCTTC	CASSSSGGNYGYTF
.	13	TRBJ1-2	TRBV7-9	.	TGTGCCAGCAGCGCGGACGCGAACTATGGCTACACCTTC	CASSADANYGYTF
.	13	TRBJ1-5	TRBV6-1	once	TGTGCCAGCAGACCACGTGAGAATCAGCCCCAGCATTTT	CASRPRENQPQHF
TRBD1	13	TRBJ1-1	TRBV2	.	TGTGCCAGCAGGATGGACAGGGGGCGCGAAGCTTTCTTT	CASRMDRGREAFF
.	13	TRBJ2-3	TRBV24-1	.	TGTGCCTTCACCAGGGGAGAGTCAGATACGCAGTATTTT	CAFTRGESDTQYF
.	13	TRBJ1-1	TRBV29-1	.	TGCAGCGCTCAGAGGACGAGGAACACTGAAGCTTTCTTT	CSAQRTRNTEAFF
TRBD1	14	TRBJ1-2	TRBV10-3	once	TGTGCCATCAGCCGTGACAGGGAGTATGCTGGCTACACCTTC	CAISRDREYAGYTF
.	12	TRBJ1-1	TRBV29-1	.	TGCAGCGTTGAAGATGGAGGGACTGAAGCTTTCTTT	CSVEDGGTEAFF
.	13	TRBJ1-6	TRBV30	once	TGTGCCTGGGCAACAGGCAATAATTCACCCCTCCACTTT	CAWATGNNSPLHF
.	13	TRBJ2-5	TRBV29-1	once	TGCAGCGTTGAAAAGGCAGGGTCAGAGACCCAGTACTTC	CSVEKAGSETQYF
TRBD2	13	TRBJ2-3	TRBV27	.	TGTGCCAGCAGTCTCGGGAGGGCAGATACGCAGTATTTT	CASSLGRADTQYF
.	14	TRBJ1-1	TRBV2	once	TGTGCCAGCAGTGGCCCAGAGAGGAACACTGAAGCTTTCTTT	CASSGPERNTEAFF
TRBD1	14	TRBJ2-3	TRBV20-1	.	TGCAGTGCCTGCCCGACAGGGGGCATAGATACGCAGTATTTT	CSACPTGGIDTQYF
TRBD1	14	TRBJ1-2	TRBV27	.	TGTGCCAGCAGACCACCGGGACAGCACTATGGCTACACCTTC	CASRPPGQHYGYTF
.	16	TRBJ2-1	TRBV9	.	TGTGCCAGCAGCGTAGGTCCTAGCGCTCTGGTGAATGAGCAGTTCTTC	CASSVGPSALVNEQFF
.	14	TRBJ2-1	TRBV7-3	.	TGTGCCAGCAGCTTAAGTCAGGGTAAGAATGAGCAGTTCTTC	CASSLSQGKNEQFF
.	13	TRBJ2-3	TRBV3-1	.	TGTGCCAGCAGCCCGGGCCTGAAGGATACGCAGTATTTT	CASSPGLKDTQYF
.	17	TRBJ1-4	TRBV20-1	.	TGCAGTGCCAAGGTGGGACATCTCAGGTGGGCTAATGAAAAACTGTTTTTT	CSAKVGHLRWANEKLFF
.	15	TRBJ2-1	TRBV9	.	TGTGCCAGCAGCGTAGGAGGGGGAGGGTACAATGAGCAGTTCTTC	CASSVGGGGYNEQFF
TRBD2	14	TRBJ2-1	TRBV6-4	.	TGTGCCAGCAGTCGGACTGGAGCGGGGGGTGAGCAGTTCTTC	CASSRTGAGGEQFF
TRBD2	14	TRBJ2-3	TRBV5-1	.	TGCGCCAGCAGCACTACTAGCGGGGGTGATACGCAGTATTTT	CASSTTSGGDTQYF
.	13	TRBJ1-2	TRBV3-1	few	TGTGCCAGCAGCCCGCGGGGGGGAGGCGGCTACACCTTC	CASSPRGGGGYTF
TRBD2	16	TRBJ2-1	TRBV19	.	TGTGCCAGTAGTATAAGAAGAGCGGGGGGAGGCAATGAGCAGTTCTTC	CASSIRRAGGGNEQFF
TRBD1	14	TRBJ1-1	TRBV7-9	.	TGTGCCAGCAGCTCCGACAGGGTGAACACTGAAGCTTTCTTT	CASSSDRVNTEAFF
.	14	TRBJ1-5	TRBV20-1	once	TGCAGTGCTAGAGATACCGGGCCTTATCAGCCCCAGCATTTT	CSARDTGPYQPQHF
TRBD2	14	TRBJ2-1	TRBV20-1	.	TGCAGTGCTAGAGATGCAGCGGGAGGAGATGAGCAGTTCTTC	CSARDAAGGDEQFF
TRBD1	14	TRBJ1-1	TRBV20-1	.	TGCAGTGCTAGAGATAGCAGGGGGCTGACTGAAGCTTTCTTT	CSARDSRGLTEAFF
TRBD1	15	TRBJ2-1	TRBV7-2	.	TGTGCCAGCAGCCCAAGACAGGGGGCGGAAAATGAGCAGTTCTTC	CASSPRQGAENEQFF
TRBD1	16	TRBJ1-4	TRBV25-1	.	TGTGCCAGCAGCCAAAGGGGGCAGGGGTATAATGAAAAACTGTTTTTT	CASSQRGQGYNEKLFF